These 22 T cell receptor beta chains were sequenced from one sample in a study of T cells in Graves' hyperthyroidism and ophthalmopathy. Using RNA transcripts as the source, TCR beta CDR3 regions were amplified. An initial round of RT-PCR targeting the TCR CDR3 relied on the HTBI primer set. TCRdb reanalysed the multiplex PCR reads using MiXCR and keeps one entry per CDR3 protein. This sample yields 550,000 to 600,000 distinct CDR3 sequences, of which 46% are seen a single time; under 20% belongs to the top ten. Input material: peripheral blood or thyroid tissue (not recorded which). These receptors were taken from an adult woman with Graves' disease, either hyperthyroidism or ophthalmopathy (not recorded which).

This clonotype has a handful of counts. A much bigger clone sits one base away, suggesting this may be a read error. This chain's CDR3 is CASSIVSGSTEPQHF. The CDR3 nucleotides are TGTGCCAGTAGTATAGTGTCAGGGTCCACGGAGCCCCAGCATTTT. The chain couples TRBV19 to TRBJ1-5, with D possibly TRBD1 on 5 matching bases. This CDR3 is 15 amino acids long. Trimming removed 1 base from V and 8 bases from J, with 15 bases in between. Germline V gives CDR1 LNHDA, CDR2 SQIVND (reference sequence).

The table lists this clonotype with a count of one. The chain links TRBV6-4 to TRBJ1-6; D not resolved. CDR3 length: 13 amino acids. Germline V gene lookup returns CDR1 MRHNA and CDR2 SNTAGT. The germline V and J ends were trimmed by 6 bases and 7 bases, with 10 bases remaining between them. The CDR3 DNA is TGTGCCAGCAGCTTGTACGGGAATTCACCCCTCCACTTT. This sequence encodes CASSLYGNSPLHF.

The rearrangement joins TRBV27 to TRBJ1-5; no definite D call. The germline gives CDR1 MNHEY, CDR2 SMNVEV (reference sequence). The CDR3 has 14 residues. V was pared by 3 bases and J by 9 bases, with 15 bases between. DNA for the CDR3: TGTGCCAGCAGTTTTGGGGTTCGAAGTGGGCCCCAGCATTTT. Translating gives CASSFGVRSGPQHF.

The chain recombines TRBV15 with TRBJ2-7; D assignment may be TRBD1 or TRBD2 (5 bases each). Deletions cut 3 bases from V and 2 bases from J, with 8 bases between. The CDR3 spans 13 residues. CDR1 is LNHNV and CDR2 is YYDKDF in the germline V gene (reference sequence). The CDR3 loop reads CATSSGGPYEQYF. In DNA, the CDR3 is TGTGCCACCAGCAGTGGGGGACCCTACGAGCAGTACTTC.

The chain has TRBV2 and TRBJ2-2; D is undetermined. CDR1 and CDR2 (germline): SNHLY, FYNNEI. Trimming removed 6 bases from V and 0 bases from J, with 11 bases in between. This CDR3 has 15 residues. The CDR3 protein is CASRGIVANTGELFF. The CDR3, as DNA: TGTGCCAGCAGGGGCATAGTCGCGAACACCGGGGAGCTGTTTTTT.

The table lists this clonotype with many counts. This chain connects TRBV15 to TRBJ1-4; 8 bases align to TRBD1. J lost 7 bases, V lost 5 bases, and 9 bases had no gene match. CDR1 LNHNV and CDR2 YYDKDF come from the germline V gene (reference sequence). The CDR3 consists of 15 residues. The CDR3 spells CATSDLRGRREKLFF. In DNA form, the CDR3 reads TGTGCCACCAGCGACCTCAGGGGGCGACGTGAAAAACTGTTTTTT.

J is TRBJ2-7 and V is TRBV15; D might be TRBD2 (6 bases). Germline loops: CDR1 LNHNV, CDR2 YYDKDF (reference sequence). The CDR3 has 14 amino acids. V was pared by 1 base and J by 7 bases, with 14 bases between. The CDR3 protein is CATSRVGGTSEQYF. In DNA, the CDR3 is TGTGCCACCAGCAGAGTAGGAGGGACCTCAGAGCAGTACTTC.

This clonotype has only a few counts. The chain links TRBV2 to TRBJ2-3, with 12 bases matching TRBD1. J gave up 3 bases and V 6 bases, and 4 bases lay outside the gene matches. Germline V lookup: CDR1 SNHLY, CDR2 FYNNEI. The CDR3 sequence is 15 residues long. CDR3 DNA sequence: TGTGCCAGCAGAAGGGACAGGGGGCCGACAGATACGCAGTATTTT. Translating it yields CASRRDRGPTDTQYF.

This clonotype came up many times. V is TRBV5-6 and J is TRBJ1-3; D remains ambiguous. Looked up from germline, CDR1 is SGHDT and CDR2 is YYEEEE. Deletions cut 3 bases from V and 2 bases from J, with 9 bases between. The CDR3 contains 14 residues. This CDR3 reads CASSWVGTGNTIYF. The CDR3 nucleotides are TGTGCCAGCAGCTGGGTTGGGACTGGAAACACCATATATTTT.

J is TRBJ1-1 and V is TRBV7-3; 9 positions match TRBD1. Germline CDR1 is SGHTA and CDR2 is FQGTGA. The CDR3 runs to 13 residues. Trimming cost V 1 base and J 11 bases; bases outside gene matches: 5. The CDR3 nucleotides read TGTGCCAGCAGCTTAAAACAGGGGGCTTTGGCTTTCTTT. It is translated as CASSLKQGALAFF.

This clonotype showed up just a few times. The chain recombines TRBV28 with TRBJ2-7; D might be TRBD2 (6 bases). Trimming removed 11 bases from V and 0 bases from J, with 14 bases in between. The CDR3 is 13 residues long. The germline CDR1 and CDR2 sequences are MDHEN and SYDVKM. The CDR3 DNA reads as TGTGCCTTTTCAGGAGGGAACTCCTACGAGCAGTACTTC. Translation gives CAFSGGNSYEQYF.

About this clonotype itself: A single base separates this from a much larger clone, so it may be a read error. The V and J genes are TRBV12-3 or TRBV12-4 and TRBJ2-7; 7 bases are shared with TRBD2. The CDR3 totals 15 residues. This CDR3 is CASSATQRDDYGQYF. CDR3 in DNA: TGTGCCAGCAGTGCGACCCAGCGGGACGACTACGGGCAGTACTTC.

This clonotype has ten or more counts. The DNA for the CDR3 is TGCGCCAGCAGCTTCGTTTTCACCAGGAACACTGAAGCTTTCTTT. Its protein product is CASSFVFTRNTEAFF. The chain links TRBV5-1 to TRBJ1-1; D is uncertain. This CDR3 has 15 residues. V dropped 2 bases and J dropped 1 base, with 12 bases sitting between them. Germline CDR1 SGHRS, CDR2 YFSETQ.

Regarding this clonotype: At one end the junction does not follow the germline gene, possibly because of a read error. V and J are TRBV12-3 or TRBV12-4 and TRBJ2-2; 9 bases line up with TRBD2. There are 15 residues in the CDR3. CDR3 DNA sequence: TGTGCCAGCAGTCTAGCGGGACGGAACACCGGGGAGCTGTTTTTT. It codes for CASSLAGRNTGELFF.

In DNA form, the CDR3 reads TGTGCCAGCAGTCCTGACAGGGGGCCTTACAGAAACACCATATATTTT. It yields the protein CASSPDRGPYRNTIYF. The rearrangement joins TRBV7-9 to TRBJ1-3; 10 bases match TRBD1. The ends lost 6 bases at V and 5 bases at J; junction bases unmatched: 10. CDR1 SEHNR and CDR2 FQNEAQ come from the germline V gene (reference sequence). CDR3 length: 16 amino acids. The whole variable domain, filled in from reference TRBV7-9 and TRBJ1-3, reads DTGVSQNPRHKITKRGQNVTFRCDPISEHNRLYWYRQTLGQGPEFLTYFQNEAQLEKSRLLSDRFSAERPKGSFSTLEIQRTEQGDSAMYLCASSPDRGPYRNTIYFGEGSWLTVV.

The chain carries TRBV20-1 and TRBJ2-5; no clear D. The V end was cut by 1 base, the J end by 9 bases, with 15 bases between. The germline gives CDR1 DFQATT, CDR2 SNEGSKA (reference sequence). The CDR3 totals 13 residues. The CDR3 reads CSARASANQPQYF. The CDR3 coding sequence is TGCAGTGCTAGAGCCAGCGCCAATCAGCCCCAGTACTTC.

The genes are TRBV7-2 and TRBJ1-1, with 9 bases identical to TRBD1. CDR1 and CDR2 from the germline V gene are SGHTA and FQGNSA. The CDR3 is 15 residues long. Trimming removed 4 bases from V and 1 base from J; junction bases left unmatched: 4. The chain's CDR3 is CASSSGTGSNTEAFF. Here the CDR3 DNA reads TGTGCCAGCAGCTCCGGGACAGGGTCGAACACTGAAGCTTTCTTT.

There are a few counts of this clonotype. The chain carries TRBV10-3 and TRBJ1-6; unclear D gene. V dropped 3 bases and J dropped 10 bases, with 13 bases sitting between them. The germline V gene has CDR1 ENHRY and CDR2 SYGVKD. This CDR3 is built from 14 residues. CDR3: CAISEGTHSSPLHF. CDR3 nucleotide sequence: TGTGCCATCAGTGAAGGAACACATTCATCACCCCTCCACTTT.

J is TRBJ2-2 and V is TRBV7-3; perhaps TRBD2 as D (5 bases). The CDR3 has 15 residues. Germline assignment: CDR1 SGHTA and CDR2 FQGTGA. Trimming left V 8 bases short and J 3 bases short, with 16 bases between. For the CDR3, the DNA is TGTGCCAGCCCCGAGGGCCTGGACCACACCGGGGAGCTGTTTTTT. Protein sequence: CASPEGLDHTGELFF.

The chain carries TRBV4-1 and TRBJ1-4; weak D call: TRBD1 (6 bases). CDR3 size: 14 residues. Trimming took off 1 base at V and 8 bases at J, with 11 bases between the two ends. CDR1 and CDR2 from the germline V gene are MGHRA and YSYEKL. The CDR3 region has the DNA TGCGCCAGCAGCCAAGCAGGGGTAGGAGAAAAACTGTTTTTT. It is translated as CASSQAGVGEKLFF.

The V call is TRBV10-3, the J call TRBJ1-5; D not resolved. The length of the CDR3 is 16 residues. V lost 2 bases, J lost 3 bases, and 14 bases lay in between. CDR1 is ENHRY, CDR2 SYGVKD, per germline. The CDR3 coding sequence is TGTGCCATCAGTGAGGACCGCCGCGGGGTCAATCAGCCCCAGCATTTT. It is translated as CAISEDRRGVNQPQHF.

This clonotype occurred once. CDR3 sequence: CASSWRGGMNEQYF. The CDR3 DNA reads TGTGCCAGCAGCTGGAGGGGGGGGATGAACGAGCAGTACTTC. The V gene is TRBV7-8, the J gene TRBJ2-7, with D possibly TRBD2 on 7 matching bases. Germline values: CDR1 SGHVS, CDR2 FQNEAQ. The CDR3 spans 14 residues. Deletions cut 4 bases from V and 5 bases from J, with 15 bases between.